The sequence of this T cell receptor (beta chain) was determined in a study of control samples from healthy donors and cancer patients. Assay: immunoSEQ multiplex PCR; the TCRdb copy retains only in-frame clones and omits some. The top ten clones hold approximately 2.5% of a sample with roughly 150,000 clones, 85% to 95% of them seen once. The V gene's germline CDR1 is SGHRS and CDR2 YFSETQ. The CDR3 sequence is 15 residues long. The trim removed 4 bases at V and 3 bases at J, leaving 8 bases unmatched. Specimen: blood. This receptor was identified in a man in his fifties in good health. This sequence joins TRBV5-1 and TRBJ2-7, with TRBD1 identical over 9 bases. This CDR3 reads CASSGGQGWGYEQYF. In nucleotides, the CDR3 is TGCGCCAGCAGCGGGGGACAGGGTTGGGGCTACGAGCAGTACTTC.